This TCR beta chain is drawn from a study of post-analysis software for immune sequencing data. The overall study: The patients showed relapsing-remitting, secondary progressive and progressive-relapsing multiple sclerosis courses. General study points: Strong co-clustering by F measure linked samples that shared a preparation batch. TRBV5-6, TRBV5-1 and TRBV20-1 belonged to a set of roughly 5 TRBV segments that were more frequent in patients than controls. Multiple sclerosis patients had significantly lower normalized Chao1 diversity than controls.

The length of the CDR3 is 14 residues. Germline CDR1 SQVTM, CDR2 ANQGSEA. V dropped 4 bases and J dropped 5 bases, with 17 bases sitting between them. As for this clonotype: The antigen is not known.

Prepared libraries of TCR beta cDNA carried unique molecular identifiers. The authors obtained roughly 500,000 cDNA molecules from approximately 0.95 to 9.8 million T cells. TCRdb reprocessed the PCR reads via MiXCR and lists one record per CDR3 protein. The top ten clones hold 0.56% of a sample with hundreds of thousands of distinct CDR3 sequences, roughly 30% of them seen once. This receptor was identified in a girl aged 5-17 years with multiple sclerosis. The genes are TRBV29-1 and TRBJ1-2, with D perhaps TRBD1 (5 bases). Specimen: blood. DNA for the CDR3: TGCAGCGTTGCGGGGGGAGTAAGTCGGTATGGCTACACCTTC. It encodes CSVAGGVSRYGYTF.